These 5 T cell receptor beta chains share one sample of origin, sequenced in a study of cytomegalovirus exposure and HLA in healthy donors. The study ran its PCR with 60 Vbeta and 13 Jbeta primers. The table came from immunoSEQ multiplex PCR; TCRdb's copy has only in-frame clones and leaves some out. The repertoire has approximately 110,000 clones, roughly 71% of them found once; the top ten carry under 6.5%. The sequenced sample was PBMCs. These receptors all come from a woman in her sixties or seventies in good health and CMV-seropositive.

The chain uses TRBV13 and TRBJ1-1; no definite D call. The CDR3 extends over 16 amino acids. The V gene lost 4 bases and the J gene lost 1 base, with 16 bases spanning the gap. The germline V gene has CDR1 PRHDT and CDR2 FYEKMQ (reference sequence). Here the CDR3 reads CASSSRGGEGNTEAFF. The CDR3 DNA follows: TGTGCCAGCAGCTCTCGCGGCGGAGAGGGGAACACTGAAGCTTTCTTT. Complete variable domain (other parts from reference TRBV13 and TRBJ1-1): AAGVIQSPRHLIKEKRETATLKCYPIPRHDTVYWYQQGPGQDPQFLISFYEKMQSDKGSIPDRFSAQQFSDYHSELNMSSLELGDSALYFCASSSRGGEGNTEAFFGQGTRLTVV.

To note about this clone: The same CDR3 arises from other DNA sequences in this sample as well. This chain uses TRBV5-1 with TRBJ1-4; TRBD1 matches at 8 bases. Germline V gene sequence: CDR1 SGHRS, CDR2 YFSETQ. V gave up 0 bases and J gave up 6 bases; unmatched junction bases: 4. The CDR3 is made up of 15 amino acids. The CDR3 nucleotides are TGCGCCAGCAGCTTGGAAGGACAGGGTTATGAAAAACTGTTTTTT. Residues: CASSLEGQGYEKLFF.

This clone has only one observation. V usage is TRBV19 and J usage is TRBJ1-1; no firm D call. Germline CDR1 and CDR2: LNHDA and SQIVND (reference sequence). V was trimmed by 8 bases and J by 0 bases, leaving 13 bases between them. There are 14 residues in the CDR3. This CDR3 reads CASFSSHMNTEAFF. CDR3 in DNA: TGTGCCAGTTTCTCGAGCCATATGAACACTGAAGCTTTCTTT.

This chain uses TRBV29-1 with TRBJ1-2; D uncertain. Trimming left V 4 bases short and J 5 bases short, with 8 bases between. The germline V gene has CDR1 SQVTM and CDR2 ANQGSEA. The CDR3 contains 11 residues. CDR3 sequence (DNA): TGCAGCGTTGGAGGGCTTTATGGCTACACCTTC. Translating gives CSVGGLYGYTF. The full variable domain, completed using reference TRBV29-1 and TRBJ1-2, is SAVISQKPSRDICQRGTSLTIQCQVDSQVTMMFWYRQQPGQSLTLIATANQGSEATYESGFVIDKFPISRPNLTFSTLTVSNMSPEDSSIYLCSVGGLYGYTFGSGTRLTVV.

This rearrangement joins TRBV30 to TRBJ2-7; 9 positions match TRBD2. Germline CDR1 reads GTSNPN; CDR2 reads SVGIG (reference sequence). The CDR3 contains 14 residues. Trimming took 5 bases from V and 2 from J; bases not matched to a gene: 7. CDR3 in DNA: TGTGCCTGGGGGGGGACTAGCAGTCCCTACGAGCAGTACTTC. Protein sequence: CAWGGTSSPYEQYF.